This entry features one T cell receptor beta chain sequence. The sample comes from a study of blood T cell repertoires in COVID-19. About the research overall: In each case, the material was cDNA or gDNA derived from T cells, B-cell-depleted T cells, or PBMCs.

As handled by the study authors: Estimation of nucleated cell counts was performed using reference gene primer amplification. Profiling relied on immunoSEQ multiplex PCR, and the TCRdb table lists in-frame clones only, not all of them. The DNA gave D and trimming, while V, J and clone size come from that table. Of hundreds of thousands of clones listed, around 89% are singletons. The study drew participants aged about 18 to 90 years from around 24 US areas. Assignment of participants to cohorts was predicated upon participant-reported clinical history. The length of the CDR3 is 13 residues. Germline V CDR1 and CDR2: LNHDA, SQIVND (reference sequence). The germline V and J ends were trimmed by 7 bases and 1 base, with 10 bases remaining between them.

This rearrangement joins TRBV19 to TRBJ1-1; D is possibly TRBD1 (5 bases). The clonotype originates from a woman aged 18-29 years who had recovered from COVID-19. Sequenced input: PBMCs or T cells enriched from blood (not recorded which). The CDR3 is CASIPDTNTEAFF. Written as DNA, the CDR3 is TGTGCCAGTATCCCGGACACGAACACTGAAGCTTTCTTT.